Below, one T cell receptor beta chain is given with its context. TCRdb itself ran the reads through MiXCR, one entry per CDR3 protein. The table records about 530,000 distinct CDR3 sequences, about 25% of them present only once. This entry belongs to a study of T cell repertoires in cytomegalovirus infection. Germline V gene data show CDR1 as DFQATT and CDR2 as SNEGSKA (reference sequence). The ends were cut back, 3 bases at V and 1 base at J, with 9 bases in the middle. This CDR3 is built from 13 residues. The V and J genes are TRBV20-1 and TRBJ2-5, with D perhaps matching TRBD1 (6 bases). The receptor's source is a human donor in good health (CMV status not recorded). Some clones in this sample may be carry-over from other donors' samples. The source material was PBMCs. This chain's CDR3 is CSASTGLQETQYF. The DNA for the CDR3 is TGCAGTGCTAGTACAGGGCTCCAAGAGACCCAGTACTTC.